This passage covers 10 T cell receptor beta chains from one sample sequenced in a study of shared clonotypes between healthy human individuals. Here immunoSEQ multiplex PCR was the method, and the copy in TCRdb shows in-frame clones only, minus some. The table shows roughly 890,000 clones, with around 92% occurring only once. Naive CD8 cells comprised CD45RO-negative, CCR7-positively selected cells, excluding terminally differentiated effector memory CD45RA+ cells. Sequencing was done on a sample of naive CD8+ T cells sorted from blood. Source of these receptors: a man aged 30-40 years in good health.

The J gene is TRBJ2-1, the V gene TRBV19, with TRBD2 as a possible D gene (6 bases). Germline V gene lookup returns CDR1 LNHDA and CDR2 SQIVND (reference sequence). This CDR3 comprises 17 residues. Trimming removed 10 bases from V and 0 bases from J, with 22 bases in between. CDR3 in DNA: TGTGCCACCAAGCAAGGGCTGGCGGGGAGCTCCTACAATGAGCAGTTCTTC. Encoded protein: CATKQGLAGSSYNEQFF.

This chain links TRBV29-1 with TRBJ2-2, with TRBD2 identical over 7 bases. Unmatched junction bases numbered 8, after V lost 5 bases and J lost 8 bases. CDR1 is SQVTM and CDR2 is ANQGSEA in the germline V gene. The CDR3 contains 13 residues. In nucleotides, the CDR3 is TGCAGCGTTTCCGGGAGGAGGGAAGGGGAGCTGTTTTTT. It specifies CSVSGRREGELFF.

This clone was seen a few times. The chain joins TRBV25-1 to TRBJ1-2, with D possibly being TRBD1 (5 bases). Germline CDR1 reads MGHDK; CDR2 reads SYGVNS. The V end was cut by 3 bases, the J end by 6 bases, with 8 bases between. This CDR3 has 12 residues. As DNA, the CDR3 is TGTGCCAGCAGTGATTCAGGGAATGGCTACACCTTC. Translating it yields CASSDSGNGYTF.

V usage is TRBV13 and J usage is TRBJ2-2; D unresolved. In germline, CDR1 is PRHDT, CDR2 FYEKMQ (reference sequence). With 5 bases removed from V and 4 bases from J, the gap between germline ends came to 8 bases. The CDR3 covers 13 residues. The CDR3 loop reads CASSPLPTGELFF. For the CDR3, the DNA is TGTGCCAGCAGCCCCCTCCCCACCGGGGAGCTGTTTTTT.

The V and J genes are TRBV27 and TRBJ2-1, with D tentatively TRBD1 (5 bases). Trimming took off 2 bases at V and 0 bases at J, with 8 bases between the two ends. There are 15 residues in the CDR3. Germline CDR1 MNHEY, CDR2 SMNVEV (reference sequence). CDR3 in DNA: TGTGCCAGCAGTTTAGGGGCGACCTCCTACAATGAGCAGTTCTTC. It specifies CASSLGATSYNEQFF.

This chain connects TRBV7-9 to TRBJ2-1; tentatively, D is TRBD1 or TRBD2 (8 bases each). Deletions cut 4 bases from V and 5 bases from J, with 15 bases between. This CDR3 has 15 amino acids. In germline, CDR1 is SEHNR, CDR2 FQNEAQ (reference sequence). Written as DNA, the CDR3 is TGTGCCAGCAGCTCGGGAGGGACAGGTAACAATGAGCAGTTCTTC. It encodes CASSSGGTGNNEQFF. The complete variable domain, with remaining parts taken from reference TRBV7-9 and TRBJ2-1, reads DTGVSQNPRHKITKRGQNVTFRCDPISEHNRLYWYRQTLGQGPEFLTYFQNEAQLEKSRLLSDRFSAERPKGSFSTLEIQRTEQGDSAMYLCASSSGGTGNNEQFFGPGTRLTVL.

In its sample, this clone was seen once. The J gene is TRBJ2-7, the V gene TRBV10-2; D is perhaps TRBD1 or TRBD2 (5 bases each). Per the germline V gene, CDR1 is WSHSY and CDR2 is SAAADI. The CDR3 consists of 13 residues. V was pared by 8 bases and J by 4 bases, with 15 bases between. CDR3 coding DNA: TGCGCCAGCTCGGGGCGAGGAAATTACGAGCAGTACTTC. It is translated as CASSGRGNYEQYF.

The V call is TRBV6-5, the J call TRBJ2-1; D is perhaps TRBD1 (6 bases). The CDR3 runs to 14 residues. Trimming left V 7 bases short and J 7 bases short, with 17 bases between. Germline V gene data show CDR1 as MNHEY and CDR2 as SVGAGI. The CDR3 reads CASNPSQGPNEQFF. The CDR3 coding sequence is TGTGCCAGCAATCCATCACAGGGACCGAATGAGCAGTTCTTC.

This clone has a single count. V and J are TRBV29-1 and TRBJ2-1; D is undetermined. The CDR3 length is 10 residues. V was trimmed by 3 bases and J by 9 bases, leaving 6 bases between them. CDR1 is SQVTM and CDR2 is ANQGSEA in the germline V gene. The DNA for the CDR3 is TGCAGCGTTGACAAGACTGAGCAGTTCTTC. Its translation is CSVDKTEQFF.

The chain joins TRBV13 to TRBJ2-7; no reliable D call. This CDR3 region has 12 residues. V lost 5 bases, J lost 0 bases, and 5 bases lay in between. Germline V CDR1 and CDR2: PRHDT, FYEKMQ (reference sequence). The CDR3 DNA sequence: TGTGCCAGCAGCCTTACCTCCTACGAGCAGTACTTC. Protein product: CASSLTSYEQYF. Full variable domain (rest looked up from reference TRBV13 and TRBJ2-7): AAGVIQSPRHLIKEKRETATLKCYPIPRHDTVYWYQQGPGQDPQFLISFYEKMQSDKGSIPDRFSAQQFSDYHSELNMSSLELGDSALYFCASSLTSYEQYFGPGTRLTVT.